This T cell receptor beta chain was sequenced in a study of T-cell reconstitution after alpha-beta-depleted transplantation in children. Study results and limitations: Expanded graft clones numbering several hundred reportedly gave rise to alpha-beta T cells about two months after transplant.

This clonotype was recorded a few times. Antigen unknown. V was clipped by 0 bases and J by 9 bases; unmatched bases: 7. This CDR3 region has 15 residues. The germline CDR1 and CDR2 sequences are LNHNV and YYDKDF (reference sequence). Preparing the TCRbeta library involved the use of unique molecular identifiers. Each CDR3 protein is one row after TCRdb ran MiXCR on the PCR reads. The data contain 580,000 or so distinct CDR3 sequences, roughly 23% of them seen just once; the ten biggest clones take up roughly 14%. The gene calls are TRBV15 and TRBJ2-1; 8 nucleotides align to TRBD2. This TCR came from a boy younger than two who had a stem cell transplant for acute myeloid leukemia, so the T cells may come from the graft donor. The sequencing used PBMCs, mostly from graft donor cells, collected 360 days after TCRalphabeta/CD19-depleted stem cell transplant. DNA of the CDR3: TGTGCCACCAGCAGAGACGGGGGGGCGGTCGGTGAGCAGTTCTTC. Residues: CATSRDGGAVGEQFF.